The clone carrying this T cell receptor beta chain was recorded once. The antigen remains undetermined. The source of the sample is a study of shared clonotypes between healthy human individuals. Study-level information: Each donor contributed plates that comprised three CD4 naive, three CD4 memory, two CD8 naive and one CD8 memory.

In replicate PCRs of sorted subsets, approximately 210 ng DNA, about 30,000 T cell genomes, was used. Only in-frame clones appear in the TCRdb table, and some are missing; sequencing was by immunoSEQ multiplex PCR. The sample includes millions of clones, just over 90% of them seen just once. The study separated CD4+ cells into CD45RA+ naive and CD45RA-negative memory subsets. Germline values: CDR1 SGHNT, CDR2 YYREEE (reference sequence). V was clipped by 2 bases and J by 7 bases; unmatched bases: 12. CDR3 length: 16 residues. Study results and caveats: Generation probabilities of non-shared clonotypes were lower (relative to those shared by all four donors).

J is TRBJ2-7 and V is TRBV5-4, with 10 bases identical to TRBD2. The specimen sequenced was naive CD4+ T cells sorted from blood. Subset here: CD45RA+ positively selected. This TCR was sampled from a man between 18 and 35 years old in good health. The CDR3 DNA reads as TGTGCCAGCAGCTTACCCGTTAGCGGGAGGTTGGGGGAGCAGTACTTC. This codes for CASSLPVSGRLGEQYF.